This T cell receptor (beta chain) emerged from a study of radiation and T cells in renal cell carcinoma. Time point of the sample: baseline pretreatment blood. Indicated treatment: 15 Gy SBRT to primary tumor, nephrectomy 4 weeks later. Only in-frame clones appear in the TCRdb table, and some are missing; sequencing was by immunoSEQ multiplex PCR. The sample includes some 120,000 clones, roughly 80% of them seen just once. V shed 0 bases and J shed 5 bases, with 10 bases lying between them. From germline, CDR1 is LGHNA and CDR2 YNFKEQ. The CDR3 contains 15 residues. This rearrangement joins TRBV4-2 to TRBJ1-4; no reliable D call. This specimen was blood, taken from a patient whose treatment included radiotherapy and nephrectomy. The TCR originated in a woman aged 60-70 years with renal cell carcinoma. CDR3 sequence reads: CASSQERELNEKLFF. CDR3 coding DNA: TGTGCCAGCAGCCAAGAGCGGGAATTGAATGAAAAACTGTTTTTT.